Presented here are 10 T cell receptor beta chains from one specimen sequenced in a study of cytomegalovirus exposure and HLA in healthy donors. The PCR was carried out with 60 Vbeta primers and 13 Jbeta primers. This table comes from immunoSEQ multiplex PCR, and its TCRdb copy is limited to in-frame clones, with some not included. The data show about 180,000 clones, over 75% seen once. Sequenced input: PBMCs. Receptors originate from a woman in her forties or fifties in good health and CMV-seronegative.

As for this clone: The same CDR3 can be traced to other DNA sequences in this sample. This chain uses TRBV4-3 with TRBJ1-4; the match to TRBD1 covers 10 bases. Losses at the gene ends were 2 bases for V and 8 bases for J; bases not matched to a gene: 5. In germline, CDR1 is LGHNA, CDR2 YSLEER. The CDR3 contains 15 residues. CDR3 nucleotide sequence: TGCGCCAGCAGCCAACTGACAGGGGGCCTCGAAAAACTGTTTTTT. Residues: CASSQLTGGLEKLFF.

The chain uses TRBV7-9 and TRBJ1-2, with unresolved D. Trimming cost V 0 bases and J 9 bases, with 11 bases left between them. CDR1 is SEHNR and CDR2 is FQNEAQ in the germline V gene (reference sequence). This CDR3 is built from 13 residues. This chain's CDR3 is CASSLAGDFSYTF. The CDR3 nucleotides read TGTGCCAGCAGCTTAGCCGGGGATTTCAGCTACACCTTC.

V usage is TRBV28 and J usage is TRBJ2-5; 9 bases map to TRBD2. The end of the DNA fits TRBJ2-7 better, so the J call may be wrong. CDR1 is MDHEN, CDR2 SYDVKM, per germline. The CDR3 extends over 16 amino acids. Here the CDR3 reads CASSLLGREGDYEQYF. For the CDR3, the DNA is TGTGCCAGCAGTTTGTTGGGGCGGGAGGGTGACTACGAGCAGTACTTC.

The chain joins TRBV6-1 to TRBJ2-5, with TRBD1 matching 7 bases. CDR1 and CDR2 (germline): MNHNS, SASEGT. This CDR3 has 14 amino acids. J was trimmed by 1 base and V by 6 bases; bases with no gene match: 5. CDR3 nucleotides: TGTGCCAGCAGGAACGGACAGGCCCAAGAGACCCAGTACTTC. Translating gives CASRNGQAQETQYF.

The V call is TRBV27, the J call TRBJ1-2; unclear D gene. The CDR3 length is 14 residues. Trimming shortened V by 0 bases and J by 5 bases, and 10 bases separated the two germline ends. Germline CDR1 MNHEY, CDR2 SMNVEV (reference sequence). CDR3 DNA: TGTGCCAGCAGTTTATCGATCACAGCTTATGGCTACACCTTC. Translating gives CASSLSITAYGYTF.

This chain joins TRBV11-2 and TRBJ2-1; D perhaps matches TRBD1 (6 bases). CDR3 size: 16 residues. With 2 bases removed from V and 0 bases from J, the gap between germline ends came to 11 bases. The germline gives CDR1 SGHAT, CDR2 FQNNGV. CDR3 DNA sequence: TGTGCCAGCAGCTTATACGGACAGAGCTCCTACAATGAGCAGTTCTTC. This gives the protein CASSLYGQSSYNEQFF.

This clone was recorded a few times. This chain links TRBV27 with TRBJ1-4; TRBD1 aligns across 7 bases. Per germline, CDR1 MNHEY and CDR2 SMNVEV (reference sequence). Trimming took 5 bases from V and 4 from J; bases not matched to a gene: 19. The CDR3 totals 19 residues. The DNA of the CDR3 is TGTGCCAGCAGTAGACAGGGAGTTTTCAACCCTGAAGATAATGAAAAACTGTTTTTT. Its translation: CASSRQGVFNPEDNEKLFF.

The V and J genes are TRBV21-1 and TRBJ1-2; TRBD1, the table's D call, lacks a check against the DNA. TRBV21-1 represents a pseudogene. The CDR3 spans 18 residues. DNA for the CDR3: TGTGCCAGCAGACCTATAGGGGTCCGGGACAGGAATAACTATGGCTACACCTTC. Translated, it gives CASRPIGVRDRNNYGYTF.

The table lists this clone with a few counts. The chain uses TRBV5-1 and TRBJ2-4; 10 nucleotides agree with TRBD1. This CDR3 spans 13 amino acids. From germline, CDR1 is SGHRS and CDR2 YFSETQ. The trim removed 4 bases at V and 8 bases at J, leaving 3 bases unmatched. The CDR3, as DNA: TGCGCCAGCAGCCAAGGACAGGGGGACATTCAGTACTTC. Its translation is CASSQGQGDIQYF. The whole variable domain, filled in from reference TRBV5-1 and TRBJ2-4, reads KAGVTQTPRYLIKTRGQQVTLSCSPISGHRSVSWYQQTPGQGLQFLFEYFSETQRNKGNFPGRFSGRQFSNSRSEMNVSTLELGDSALYLCASSQGQGDIQYFGAGTRLSVL.

This clone was counted a single time. The chain uses TRBV4-2 and TRBJ2-1, with 7 nucleotides matching TRBD2. The V gene end was trimmed by 1 base and the J gene end by 0 bases; junction bases not matched to a gene: 6. This CDR3 spans 17 amino acids. The germline V gene has CDR1 LGHNA and CDR2 YNFKEQ. The CDR3 sequence: CASSQVAGQSSYNEQFF. Here the CDR3 DNA reads TGTGCCAGCAGCCAAGTAGCGGGCCAGTCCTCCTACAATGAGCAGTTCTTC.